This TCR beta chain originates from a study of blood T cell repertoires in COVID-19. At the level of the study: From T cells, B-cell-depleted T cells, or PBMCs came the material, which was cDNA or gDNA.

Methods used by the authors: Using reference gene primer amplification, nucleated cell counts were estimated. Assay: immunoSEQ multiplex PCR; the TCRdb copy retains only in-frame clones and omits some. That table supplies the V and J calls and clone size; D and trimming were determined from the DNA. In the table there are 200,000 to 250,000 clones, 80% to 85% of which are singletons. The table lists this clone with a count of one. Per germline, CDR1 MDHEN and CDR2 SYDVKM. V was clipped by 5 bases and J by 2 bases; unmatched bases: 5. The CDR3 contains 15 residues. The sample consisted of peripheral blood. The genes are TRBV28 and TRBJ1-5, with 8 bases that match TRBD1. The source is a woman aged 25 to 39 who had recovered from COVID-19. The CDR3 nucleotides are TGTGCCAGCAGTCTGACAGGGGTGCGCAATCAGCCCCAGCATTTT. Protein product: CASSLTGVRNQPQHF. The full variable domain, its missing parts supplied by reference TRBV28 and TRBJ1-5, is DVKVTQSSRYLVKRTGEKVFLECVQDMDHENMFWYRQDPGLGLRLIYFSYDVKMKEKGDIPEGYSVSREKKERFSLILESASTNQTSMYLCASSLTGVRNQPQHFGDGTRLSIL.